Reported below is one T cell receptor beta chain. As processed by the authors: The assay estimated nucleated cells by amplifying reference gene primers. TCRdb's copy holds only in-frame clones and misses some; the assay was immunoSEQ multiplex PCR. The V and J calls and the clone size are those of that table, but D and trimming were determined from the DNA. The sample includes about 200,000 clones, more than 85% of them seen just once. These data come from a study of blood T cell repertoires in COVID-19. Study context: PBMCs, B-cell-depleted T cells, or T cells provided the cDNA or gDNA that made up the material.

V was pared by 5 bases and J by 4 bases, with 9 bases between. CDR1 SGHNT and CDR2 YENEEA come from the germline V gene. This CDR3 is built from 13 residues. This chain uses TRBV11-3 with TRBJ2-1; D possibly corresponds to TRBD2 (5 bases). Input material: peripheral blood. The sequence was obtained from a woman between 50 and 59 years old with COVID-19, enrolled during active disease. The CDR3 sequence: CASSPGGYNEQFF. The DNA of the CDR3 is TGTGCCAGCAGCCCTGGCGGGTACAATGAGCAGTTCTTC.